The 31 T cell receptor beta chains listed next were all sequenced from one sample in a study of graft-versus-host responses after intestinal transplantation (dated by TCRdb to the early 2020s). Intraepithelial and lamina propria lymphocytes were isolated from graft specimens using dithiothreitol, EDTA incubations and collagenase D digestion. The method behind the library was the immunoSEQ multiplex PCR assay. The clones in this table, taken by TCRdb from immuneACCESS, are in-frame only. Not every clone is retained; where verified, under half of the shortfall comes from an unresolved V gene, and the cause of the rest is unknown. Counted in this sample were about 1,900 clones; about 85% of them appeared once. Together, the top ten hold about 3.7% of the sample. Material: ileum tissue, obtained more than 55 days after intestinal transplant. The receptors come from a human patient who received an intestinal transplant, so some T cells may come from the graft donor.

The chain uses TRBV9 and TRBJ2-2; 12 nucleotides agree with TRBD2. CDR1 SGDLS and CDR2 YYNGEE come from the germline V gene. The V segment lost 4 bases and the J segment 2 bases; nucleotides outside the gene matches: 3. The CDR3 is 16 amino acids. The chain's CDR3 is CASSSSGGANTGELFF. For the CDR3, the DNA is TGTGCCAGCAGCTCTAGCGGGGGGGCCAACACCGGGGAGCTGTTTTTT.

The V and J genes are TRBV10-2 and TRBJ2-7; no clear D gene. Trimming stripped 3 bases from V and 3 bases from J, with 9 bases between. Germline V gene sequence: CDR1 WSHSY, CDR2 SAAADI. The CDR3 contains 13 residues. The CDR3 bases are TGCGCCAGCAGTGACTCCCGTGACTACGAGCAGTACTTC. It translates to CASSDSRDYEQYF.

The chain carries TRBV13 and TRBJ2-1; D ambiguous. Germline V gene lookup returns CDR1 PRHDT and CDR2 FYEKMQ (reference sequence). V gave up 6 bases and J gave up 7 bases, with 16 bases separating them. The CDR3 length is 14 residues. CDR3 sequence: CASSPPLTWNEQFF. The CDR3 coding sequence is TGTGCCAGCAGTCCCCCTCTAACCTGGAATGAGCAGTTCTTC. Using reference TRBV13 and TRBJ2-1 for the parts outside the CDR3, the full variable domain is AAGVIQSPRHLIKEKRETATLKCYPIPRHDTVYWYQQGPGQDPQFLISFYEKMQSDKGSIPDRFSAQQFSDYHSELNMSSLELGDSALYFCASSPPLTWNEQFFGPGTRLTVL.

The J gene is TRBJ2-1, the V gene TRBV28, with 9 bases fitting TRBD1. In germline, CDR1 is MDHEN, CDR2 SYDVKM. The V and J ends lost 5 bases and 4 bases, in that order; junction bases with no gene match: 6. The CDR3 runs to 15 residues. The CDR3 bases are TGTGCCAGCAGTAGAGGGACAGGGATTTACAATGAGCAGTTCTTC. It is translated as CASSRGTGIYNEQFF.

This rearrangement joins TRBV28 to TRBJ2-1; weak D call: TRBD2 (5 bases). The CDR3 loop spans 12 amino acids. Germline CDR1 is MDHEN and CDR2 is SYDVKM. V was pared by 3 bases and J by 7 bases, with 7 bases between. The CDR3 region has the DNA TGTGCCAGCAGTTTCGGGGTGAATGAGCAGTTCTTC. Translated: CASSFGVNEQFF.

The V and J genes are TRBV5-1 and TRBJ2-2, with 7 bases identical to TRBD1. Germline CDR1 is SGHRS and CDR2 is YFSETQ. The CDR3 covers 16 residues. V was pared by 0 bases and J by 2 bases, with 4 bases of the junction left unmatched. The CDR3 spells CASSLAGQANTGELFF. CDR3 sequence (DNA): TGCGCCAGCAGCTTGGCCGGACAGGCTAACACCGGGGAGCTGTTTTTT.

Remarks on this clone: The same CDR3 can be traced to other DNA sequences in this sample. The chain couples TRBV7-9 to TRBJ2-7; D unresolved. CDR3 length: 14 residues. V lost 0 bases to trimming and J lost 0 bases, with 6 bases between them. Per germline, CDR1 SEHNR and CDR2 FQNEAQ (reference sequence). CDR3 region: CASSLAAGSYEQYF. The CDR3 DNA follows: TGTGCCAGCAGCTTAGCGGCAGGCTCCTACGAGCAGTACTTC.

A note on this clone: Sequence at one end of the junction differs from germline and may be a read error. The V call is TRBV28, the J call TRBJ1-4; no reliable D call. CDR1 and CDR2 (germline): MDHEN, SYDVKM. This CDR3 has 15 residues. DNA for the CDR3: TGTGCCAGCAGTCTCGGGATTACCGCTAATGAAAGACTGTTTTTT. Its protein product is CASSLGITANERLFF.

The V call is TRBV4-1, the J call TRBJ1-1; 7 bases line up with TRBD1. The length of the CDR3 is 15 residues. Germline CDR1 and CDR2: MGHRA and YSYEKL. J gave up 0 bases and V 0 bases, and 1 base lay outside the gene matches. For the CDR3, the DNA is TGCGCCAGCAGCCAAGAAACAGGGGTGAACACTGAAGCTTTCTTT. It is translated as CASSQETGVNTEAFF.

The chain carries TRBV4-1 and TRBJ2-1, with TRBD2 matching over 10 bases. The V gene's germline CDR1 is MGHRA and CDR2 YSYEKL. The CDR3 is made up of 18 amino acids. V dropped 0 bases and J dropped 8; count of bases not matched to a gene: 13. DNA of the CDR3: TGCGCCAGCAGCCAAGATTCGGCTAGCGGGGGTTTGGGGGATGAGCAGTTCTTC. Residues: CASSQDSASGGLGDEQFF.

The gene calls are TRBV4-1 and TRBJ1-3; no definite D call. CDR1 and CDR2 from the germline V gene are MGHRA and YSYEKL. This CDR3 has 16 amino acids. The ends were cut back, 0 bases at V and 2 bases at J, with 11 bases in the middle. CDR3 region: CASSQDQVLTGNTIYF. The CDR3 nucleotides read TGCGCCAGCAGCCAAGATCAAGTATTAACTGGAAACACCATATATTTT.

Concerning this clone itself: The sample holds other DNA sequences that translate to the same CDR3. CDR3 residues: CASSPRAYTGELFF. The CDR3, as DNA: TGTGCCAGCAGCCCCCGGGCTTACACCGGGGAGCTGTTTTTT. The chain carries TRBV7-9 and TRBJ2-2; D not certain. The V end lost 5 bases, the J end lost 3 bases, and 10 bases lay between the germline ends. Germline loops: CDR1 SEHNR, CDR2 FQNEAQ (reference sequence). This CDR3 has 14 residues. The full variable domain, in which reference TRBV7-9 and TRBJ2-2 provide the parts outside the CDR3, is DTGVSQNPRHKITKRGQNVTFRCDPISEHNRLYWYRQTLGQGPEFLTYFQNEAQLEKSRLLSDRFSAERPKGSFSTLEIQRTEQGDSAMYLCASSPRAYTGELFFGEGSRLTVL.

This clone was counted once. The same CDR3 is also encoded by other DNA sequences in this sample. This CDR3 is CAISEREYNEQFF. Here the CDR3 DNA reads TGTGCCATCAGTGAGAGGGAGTACAATGAGCAGTTCTTC. This chain uses TRBV10-3 with TRBJ2-1; possibly TRBD2 for D (5 bases). This CDR3 has 13 residues. The germline V gene has CDR1 ENHRY and CDR2 SYGVKD. V lost 2 bases, J lost 4 bases, and 6 bases lay in between.

The rearrangement joins TRBV30 to TRBJ2-7, with a weak D call TRBD2 (6 bases). CDR3 length: 14 amino acids. Germline V CDR1 and CDR2: GTSNPN, SVGIG (reference sequence). The germline V and J ends were trimmed by 4 bases and 4 bases, with 17 bases remaining between them. The CDR3 DNA reads as TGTGCCTGGACTCACGGGAGATCCTCATACGAGCAGTACTTC. It specifies CAWTHGRSSYEQYF.

This clone was seen more than once but under ten times. CDR3 loop: CASHGGYLETQYF. The CDR3, as DNA: TGTGCCAGCCATGGGGGGTACCTAGAGACCCAGTACTTC. The chain has TRBV6-1 and TRBJ2-5, with D possibly being TRBD2 (6 bases). This CDR3 is 13 amino acids long. Trimming stripped 8 bases from V and 4 bases from J, with 14 bases between. Germline values: CDR1 MNHNS, CDR2 SASEGT.

This clone has a single count. CDR3 residues: CASSFGQDSYEQYF. The CDR3 bases are TGTGCCAGCAGTTTTGGGCAGGACTCCTACGAGCAGTACTTC. The chain has TRBV28 and TRBJ2-7; D remains unclear. The V end was cut by 3 bases, the J end by 0 bases, with 9 bases between. The CDR3 is made up of 14 amino acids. Germline V lookup: CDR1 MDHEN, CDR2 SYDVKM.

The chain is built from TRBV28 and TRBJ1-6, with TRBD1 matching over 9 bases. The germline gives CDR1 MDHEN, CDR2 SYDVKM. The CDR3 has 16 residues. J lost 7 bases, V lost 8 bases, and 12 bases had no gene match. The CDR3 DNA sequence: TGTGCCAGCGCAGACCGGGGACAGGGCCCAAATTCACCCCTCCACTTT. Protein product: CASADRGQGPNSPLHF.

J is TRBJ2-1 and V is TRBV9, with 7 bases lining up with TRBD1. The CDR3 consists of 14 residues. Germline V gene sequence: CDR1 SGDLS, CDR2 YYNGEE. Losses at the gene ends were 7 bases for V and 5 bases for J; bases not matched to a gene: 9. The CDR3 DNA reads as TGTGCCAGCCGACAAGGGACAGAACACAATGAGCAGTTCTTC. As protein: CASRQGTEHNEQFF.

This clone was seen only once. The rearrangement links TRBV4-1 to TRBJ2-1; the match to TRBD2 covers 9 bases. The CDR3 has 17 residues. The V segment lost 4 bases and the J segment 5 bases; nucleotides outside the gene matches: 12. From germline, CDR1 is MGHRA and CDR2 YSYEKL. CDR3 sequence reads: CASSRPWAGGGHNEQFF. The CDR3 DNA reads TGCGCCAGCAGCCGACCGTGGGCGGGGGGGGGACACAATGAGCAGTTCTTC.

This clone was seen just once. The CDR3 nucleotides read TGTGCCAGCAGCCCCCGAAGTGGGAACACTGAAGCTTTCTTT. Protein product: CASSPRSGNTEAFF. The rearrangement links TRBV5-6 to TRBJ1-1; D gene ambiguous. Trimming took 4 bases from V and 1 from J, leaving 11 bases between them. This CDR3 contains 14 residues. Germline CDR1 and CDR2: SGHDT and YYEEEE.

V and J are TRBV10-3 and TRBJ2-7, with 9 bases that match TRBD1. The CDR3 covers 16 residues. V was clipped by 2 bases and J by 5 bases; unmatched bases: 10. Germline V gene sequence: CDR1 ENHRY, CDR2 SYGVKD. CDR3 protein: CAISEPVGTGINEQYF. The CDR3 region has the DNA TGTGCCATCAGTGAGCCTGTCGGGACAGGGATTAACGAGCAGTACTTC.

The J gene is TRBJ1-2, the V gene TRBV6-1, with 9 bases aligning to TRBD1. Germline V CDR1 and CDR2: MNHNS, SASEGT. The CDR3 is 15 amino acids. V lost 3 bases and J lost 5; bases outside the gene matches: 7. The CDR3 sequence: CASSDETGGVYGYTF. Written as DNA, the CDR3 is TGTGCCAGCAGTGACGAGACAGGGGGAGTGTATGGCTACACCTTC.

V is TRBV20-1 and J is TRBJ2-7; D unresolved. Germline V CDR1 and CDR2: DFQATT, SNEGSKA (reference sequence). The CDR3 contains 11 residues. With 4 bases removed from V and 0 bases from J, the gap between germline ends came to 4 bases. The CDR3 is CSAMTSYEQYF. The CDR3 region has the DNA TGCAGTGCTATGACCTCCTACGAGCAGTACTTC.

The chain is built from TRBV4-1 and TRBJ2-5; 11 positions agree with TRBD2. V lost 0 bases, J lost 7 bases, and 10 bases stayed unmatched. The CDR3 runs to 17 residues. Germline values: CDR1 MGHRA, CDR2 YSYEKL. The CDR3 sequence: CASSQELAGDFSGTQYF. The CDR3 DNA sequence: TGCGCCAGCAGCCAAGAACTAGCGGGGGACTTCTCGGGGACCCAGTACTTC.

This sequence joins TRBV6-1 and TRBJ1-5; no firm D call. The CDR3 is made up of 11 amino acids. V shed 3 bases and J shed 4 bases, with 1 base lying between them. Germline CDR1 reads MNHNS; CDR2 reads SASEGT. DNA of the CDR3: TGTGCCAGCAGTGAGAATCAGCCCCAGCATTTT. Protein product: CASSENQPQHF.

This clone was counted a few times. The chain links TRBV13 to TRBJ1-1; D is undetermined. The germline CDR1 and CDR2 sequences are PRHDT and FYEKMQ (reference sequence). Trimming took off 0 bases at V and 1 base at J, with 3 bases between the two ends. This CDR3 comprises 13 residues. CDR3 nucleotides: TGTGCCAGCAGCTTAGGCGAGAACACTGAAGCTTTCTTT. Protein: CASSLGENTEAFF.

The chain employs TRBV7-9 and TRBJ2-7; either TRBD1 or TRBD2 may fit D (5 bases each). With 1 base removed from V and 0 bases from J, the gap between germline ends came to 16 bases. The CDR3 spans 17 residues. Germline CDR1 is SEHNR and CDR2 is FQNEAQ (reference sequence). CDR3 DNA: TGTGCCAGCAGCTTAGTTTCTTCCGGGACGGACTCCTACGAGCAGTACTTC. It codes for CASSLVSSGTDSYEQYF.

The chain has TRBV4-2 and TRBJ1-1; possibly TRBD1 for D (5 bases). CDR1 is LGHNA, CDR2 YNFKEQ, per germline. V was pared by 0 bases and J by 2 bases, with 13 bases between. The CDR3 has 16 residues. The CDR3 nucleotides are TGTGCCAGCAGCCAAGAGGAGGGGTACGTAAACACTGAAGCTTTCTTT. Translated: CASSQEEGYVNTEAFF.

The CDR3 nucleotides are TGTGCCAGCAGAGGGACAGGGACCAATAATTCACCCCTCCACTTT. This codes for CASRGTGTNNSPLHF. The chain is built from TRBV6-1 and TRBJ1-6; 9 nucleotides agree with TRBD1. Trimming at V came to 6 bases and at J to 5 bases, leaving 5 bases not matched to a gene. Germline V gene sequence: CDR1 MNHNS, CDR2 SASEGT. The CDR3 has 15 amino acids.

The chain uses TRBV11-3 and TRBJ2-2, with TRBD2 as a possible D gene (5 bases). V lost 5 bases and J 5 bases, leaving 12 bases between the germline ends. This CDR3 region has 14 residues. Germline-derived CDR1 and CDR2 are SGHNT and YENEEA. CDR3 sequence reads: CASSQSGFTGELFF. Here the CDR3 DNA reads TGTGCCAGCAGCCAAAGCGGTTTTACCGGGGAGCTGTTTTTT. The full variable domain, its missing parts supplied by reference TRBV11-3 and TRBJ2-2, is EAGVVQSPRYKIIEKKQPVAFWCNPISGHNTLYWYLQNLGQGPELLIRYENEEAVDDSQLPKDRFSAERLKGVDSTLKIQPAELGDSAVYLCASSQSGFTGELFFGEGSRLTVL.

The chain recombines TRBV5-1 with TRBJ2-5, with D perhaps matching TRBD1 (5 bases). The CDR3 covers 15 residues. Germline CDR1 SGHRS, CDR2 YFSETQ. V lost 2 bases, J lost 5 bases, and 16 bases lay in between. The DNA of the CDR3 is TGCGCCAGCAGCTTCGCCCCGGGCAGGGCCGAGACCCAGTACTTC. It codes for CASSFAPGRAETQYF.